A single T cell receptor beta chain is shown here with its context. This clone qualifies as medium-sized (0.01 to 0.1%). What this receptor recognizes is not known. The sample holds no much larger clone one base away, and base qualities are not on file. Counted from cysteine to phenylalanine, this CDR3 has 15 amino acids. Here the CDR3 DNA is all that survives: 45 bases in frame from base 1. For this chain, trimming is 0 bases at the V end and 7 bases at the J end, and the number of junction bases without a gene match is 4. Reading the germline V gene gives CDR1 SGHVS and CDR2 FQNEAQ. This record comes from a study of metastatic and nonmetastatic thyroid tumors (dated by TCRdb to the early 2020s). Notes on the research overall: For patients with malignant and with benign thyroid disease, the researchers compared repertoires between peripheral blood samples and tumor or nodule tissue samples.

No treatment had been received by any patient before thyroid surgery. The study retrospectively analysed patient clinical samples collected from the early 2010s to the late 2010s using T-cell receptor beta sequencing. The study at large found these results: TCR beta diversity was reported as significantly higher in malignant tumors than in benign nodules, in both blood and tumor samples.

Library creation used PCR. TCRdb names Illumina HiSeq 4000 as the instrument used. High-throughput sequencing was used to profile the TCR beta-chain CDR3 region of every patient. The original methods were these. The researchers built a classifier to tell apart papillary thyroid cancer patients with distant metastasis, based on CDR3 differences among clinicopathological groups. Repertoire diversity was assessed with the Shannon index, and tumor-blood repertoire similarity with the Morisita-Horn index. TCRdb itself trimmed the public reads at Q25 with fastp, ran MiXCR and retained productive beta chains. TCRdb's processing, not the authors' own work, is the source of the V and J calls. Across this sample there are about 23,000 clones, with roughly 22% seen only once. Jointly, the top ten make up over 25% of the sample.

The sequencing input was blood. The receptor comes from a female donor with papillary thyroid cancer or a benign thyroid nodule (not recorded which). Some clones in this sample may be carry-over from other donors' samples. Recombination connected TRBV7-8 to TRBJ2-1, with 9 central nucleotides matching TRBD2. This receptor carries the CDR3 CASSLAWREGNEQFF. The DNA reads TGTGCCAGCAGCTTAGCCTGGCGGGAGGGGAATGAGCAGTTCTTC.